The next 29 T cell receptor beta chains were all read from a single sample in a study of technical replicates of blood from several donors. Sequencing was performed with immunoSEQ multiplex PCR; in TCRdb, only in-frame clones are kept and a portion is missing. The data contain some 78,000 clones, about 94% of them singletons. Sequencing used T cells isolated from PBMCs. These receptors were collected from a human donor in good health.

This chain joins TRBV12-5 and TRBJ1-1; possibly TRBD1 for D (6 bases). Germline CDR1 and CDR2: LGHNT and FRNRAP. Trimming removed 3 bases at V and 6 bases at J, with 17 bases between. The CDR3 is made up of 15 amino acids. The CDR3 DNA reads TGTGCTAGTGGTTTCGCTGTACAGGGAAACGCTGAAGCTTTCTTT. As protein: CASGFAVQGNAEAFF.

The sample holds one count of this clone. The J gene is TRBJ2-6, the V gene TRBV6-1; D remains unclear. The germline V gene has CDR1 MNHNS and CDR2 SASEGT. V gave up 2 bases and J gave up 3 bases, with 23 bases separating them. The CDR3 totals 20 residues. As DNA, the CDR3 is TGTGCCAGCAGTGAATTAAGCGCCGGTAAAGATTTGGGTGGGGCCAACGTCCTGACTTTC. As protein: CASSELSAGKDLGGANVLTF.

The chain joins TRBV27 to TRBJ2-1; TRBD2 matches 7 bases. V shed 6 bases and J 6 bases; nucleotides not matched to a gene: 11. CDR1 is MNHEY and CDR2 is SMNVEV in the germline V gene (reference sequence). CDR3 length equals 15 residues. CDR3 nucleotides: TGTGCCAGCAGCGGCATGGGAGGGAGAGGCAATGAGCAGTTCTTC. Translated: CASSGMGGRGNEQFF.

V gene TRBV14 combines with J gene TRBJ1-1; weak D call: TRBD1 (6 bases). Germline V gene lookup returns CDR1 SGHDN and CDR2 FVKESK. CDR3 size: 16 residues. V was clipped by 1 base and J by 4 bases, with 16 bases between them. CDR3 sequence reads: CASSQVARGGITEAFF. CDR3 coding DNA: TGTGCCAGCAGCCAAGTAGCTAGGGGGGGAATCACTGAAGCTTTCTTT. The variable domain in full, with the rest retrieved from reference TRBV14 and TRBJ1-1, is EAGVTQFPSHSVIEKGQTVTLRCDPISGHDNLYWYRRVMGKEIKFLLHFVKESKQDESGMPNNRFLAERTGGTYSTLKVQPAELEDSGVYFCASSQVARGGITEAFFGQGTRLTVV.

This chain links TRBV30 with TRBJ1-1; D might be TRBD1 (5 bases). CDR3 size: 15 residues. The V and J ends lost 3 bases and 4 bases respectively, with 18 bases between them. From germline, CDR1 is GTSNPN and CDR2 SVGIG (reference sequence). The CDR3 DNA reads TGTGCCTGGAGAGATATTCAGGGAAGGGGCACTGAAGCTTTCTTT. It yields the protein CAWRDIQGRGTEAFF.

The chain employs TRBV6-5 and TRBJ1-1, with a weak D call TRBD1 (6 bases). This CDR3 has 13 amino acids. The ends were cut back, 4 bases at V and 2 bases at J, with 8 bases in the middle. Per germline, CDR1 MNHEY and CDR2 SVGAGI. This CDR3 is CASSLQGNTEAFF. CDR3 nucleotides: TGTGCCAGCAGTTTACAGGGTAACACTGAAGCTTTCTTT.

The chain has TRBV9 and TRBJ2-1; TRBD1 matches at 9 bases. This CDR3 is 17 amino acids long. Germline V CDR1 and CDR2: SGDLS, YYNGEE. V lost 4 bases and J lost 0; bases outside the gene matches: 8. This CDR3 reads CASSPQGAGSSYNEQFF. The CDR3 DNA reads TGTGCCAGCAGCCCACAGGGGGCCGGGAGCTCCTACAATGAGCAGTTCTTC.

V usage is TRBV27 and J usage is TRBJ2-7, with a weak D call TRBD1 (6 bases). The CDR3 totals 13 residues. The ends were cut back, 4 bases at V and 1 base at J, with 8 bases in the middle. From germline, CDR1 is MNHEY and CDR2 SMNVEV (reference sequence). The CDR3 sequence: CASSSGVSYEQYF. CDR3 in DNA: TGTGCCAGCAGTTCAGGGGTTTCCTACGAGCAGTACTTC.

The V and J genes are TRBV7-9 and TRBJ2-3, with D possibly TRBD2 on 6 matching bases. Trimming cost V 1 base and J 3 bases, with 20 bases left between them. Germline V gene lookup returns CDR1 SEHNR and CDR2 FQNEAQ (reference sequence). The CDR3 spans 18 residues. The CDR3 loop is CASSLVGLRLVTTDTQYF. The DNA for the CDR3 is TGTGCCAGCAGCTTAGTAGGCCTACGACTAGTTACAACAGATACGCAGTATTTT.

V and J are TRBV25-1 and TRBJ2-7; no reliable D call. Trimming pared 1 base from V and 2 bases from J, leaving 6 bases between. Germline V gene lookup returns CDR1 MGHDK and CDR2 SYGVNS. The CDR3 runs to 13 residues. CDR3 sequence (DNA): TGTGCCAGCAGTGAATTCGACACCTACGAGCAGTACTTC. Encoded protein: CASSEFDTYEQYF.

The DNA of the CDR3 is TGTGCCAGTAGTAGACTAGCATTCAATGAGCAGTTCTTC. Protein product: CASSRLAFNEQFF. The chain recombines TRBV19 with TRBJ2-1, with TRBD2 identical over 7 bases. The J segment lost 6 bases and the V segment lost 4 bases, leaving 3 bases of the junction unmatched. CDR1 and CDR2 (germline): LNHDA, SQIVND (reference sequence). This CDR3 spans 13 amino acids.

This clone has a single count. The chain combines TRBV7-2 with TRBJ2-7, with D possibly TRBD1 on 6 matching bases. There are 15 residues in the CDR3. Germline V gene data show CDR1 as SGHTA and CDR2 as FQGNSA. With 2 bases removed from V and 2 bases from J, the gap between germline ends came to 13 bases. DNA of the CDR3: TGTGCCAGCAGCTTAACACGGGCAGGGGCCTACGAGCAGTACTTC. Its translation: CASSLTRAGAYEQYF.

The CDR3 is CASSEGVAGNTGELFF. The DNA of the CDR3 is TGCGCCAGCAGTGAAGGAGTGGCGGGGAACACCGGGGAGCTGTTTTTT. V gene TRBV10-1 combines with J gene TRBJ2-2, with a tentative D call TRBD2 (5 bases). V shed 3 bases and J shed 1 base, with 12 bases lying between them. Germline V gene data show CDR1 as WNHNN and CDR2 as SYGVQD (reference sequence). CDR3 length: 16 residues.

This chain connects TRBV28 to TRBJ2-3, with TRBD2 matching 10 bases. V dropped 6 bases and J dropped 6; count of bases not matched to a gene: 15. The V gene's germline CDR1 is MDHEN and CDR2 SYDVKM. CDR3 length: 17 residues. CDR3 DNA: TGTGCCAGCAGGATAGACGGGGCTAGCGGGAGTCGGGATACGCAGTATTTT. This encodes CASRIDGASGSRDTQYF.

This rearrangement joins TRBV5-4 to TRBJ1-2, with D possibly being TRBD1 (5 bases). The germline CDR1 and CDR2 sequences are SGHNT and YYREEE (reference sequence). V lost 0 bases, J lost 4 bases, and 22 bases lay in between. This CDR3 has 18 amino acids. The CDR3 sequence: CASSLGSGPGSGGYGYTF. In nucleotides, the CDR3 is TGTGCCAGCAGCTTGGGGTCGGGCCCGGGCTCGGGGGGCTATGGCTACACCTTC.

The rearrangement uses TRBV29-1 and TRBJ1-3, with D unclear. Per the germline V gene, CDR1 is SQVTM and CDR2 is ANQGSEA. V lost 0 bases, J lost 0 bases, and 6 bases lay in between. The length of the CDR3 is 14 residues. The CDR3 is CSVEDRDSGNTIYF. In DNA form, the CDR3 reads TGCAGCGTTGAAGATCGAGACTCTGGAAACACCATATATTTT.

The chain joins TRBV10-3 to TRBJ2-7, with 14 bases aligning to TRBD2. The CDR3 is 15 residues long. Germline CDR1 is ENHRY and CDR2 is SYGVKD. The J segment lost 9 bases and the V segment lost 3 bases, leaving 7 bases of the junction unmatched. The CDR3 DNA reads as TGTGCCATCAGTGATCTGACTAGCGGGGGGGCTCTGCAGTACTTC. This codes for CAISDLTSGGALQYF.

The V call is TRBV30, the J call TRBJ1-4; TRBD1 might be the D (6 bases). Germline CDR1 is GTSNPN and CDR2 is SVGIG (reference sequence). The V gene lost 0 bases and the J gene lost 7 bases, with 15 bases spanning the gap. This CDR3 has 15 amino acids. DNA of the CDR3: TGTGCCTGGAGTGTAGGAACAGGGAAAGGTGAAAAACTGTTTTTT. Encoded protein: CAWSVGTGKGEKLFF.

The genes are TRBV7-2 and TRBJ2-7; D is perhaps TRBD2 (5 bases). CDR3 size: 15 residues. The ends were cut back, 6 bases at V and 2 bases at J, with 17 bases in the middle. Germline values: CDR1 SGHTA, CDR2 FQGNSA. The CDR3 region is CASRPTSAFPYEQYF. The CDR3 DNA is TGTGCCAGCAGACCCACTAGTGCTTTCCCCTACGAGCAGTACTTC. The full variable domain, rest sourced from reference TRBV7-2 and TRBJ2-7, is GAGVSQSPSNKVTEKGKDVELRCDPISGHTALYWYRQSLGQGLEFLIYFQGNSAPDKSGLPSDRFSAERTGGSVSTLTIQRTQQEDSAVYLCASRPTSAFPYEQYFGPGTRLTVT.

V gene TRBV7-8 combines with J gene TRBJ2-1; D gene ambiguous. The germline CDR1 and CDR2 sequences are SGHVS and FQNEAQ. The CDR3 length is 14 residues. V lost 3 bases, J lost 1 base, and 7 bases lay in between. The CDR3 DNA reads as TGTGCCAGCAGCTTCCCAGGATCCTACAATGAGCAGTTCTTC. Translating gives CASSFPGSYNEQFF.

This sequence joins TRBV6-5 and TRBJ2-5; D unclear. The germline V gene has CDR1 MNHEY and CDR2 SVGAGI. This CDR3 is 11 amino acids long. Trimming cost V 6 bases and J 5 bases, with 7 bases left between them. The DNA of the CDR3 is TGTGCCAGCAGCGCCGGGGAGACCCAGTACTTC. This gives the protein CASSAGETQYF.

The sample holds a few counts of this clone. The chain has TRBV11-2 and TRBJ1-1; 7 positions agree with TRBD1. V lost 4 bases and J lost 7; bases outside the gene matches: 12. The CDR3 runs 15 residues. CDR1 and CDR2 from the germline V gene are SGHAT and FQNNGV. The CDR3 coding sequence is TGTGCCAGCAGCTCAGGGGGTTGGGACCCACTTGAAGCTTTCTTT. Protein: CASSSGGWDPLEAFF.

J is TRBJ2-1 and V is TRBV5-4, with D tentatively TRBD2 (7 bases). The germline CDR1 and CDR2 sequences are SGHNT and YYREEE (reference sequence). The CDR3 runs 15 residues. V dropped 0 bases and J dropped 4 bases, with 11 bases sitting between them. Here the CDR3 reads CASSLGGGRYNEQFF. CDR3 nucleotides: TGTGCCAGCAGCTTGGGCGGGGGCAGGTACAATGAGCAGTTCTTC.

V gene TRBV6-1 combines with J gene TRBJ1-5; TRBD1 agrees at 10 bases. With V trimmed by 7 bases and J by 7 bases, 10 bases remained unmatched. The germline V gene has CDR1 MNHNS and CDR2 SASEGT. The CDR3 runs to 15 residues. CDR3 sequence: CASTWVSGQGQPQHF. CDR3 sequence (DNA): TGTGCCAGCACCTGGGTGTCGGGACAGGGGCAGCCCCAGCATTTT.

This CDR3 reads CASRLTGGSYNSPLHF. In DNA form, the CDR3 reads TGTGCCAGCAGACTCACAGGGGGCTCCTATAATTCACCCCTCCACTTT. The chain is built from TRBV7-2 and TRBJ1-6; 8 bases are a match to TRBD1. CDR3 length equals 16 residues. V was pared by 6 bases and J by 0 bases, with 4 bases of the junction left unmatched. Germline assignment: CDR1 SGHTA and CDR2 FQGNSA.

This chain uses TRBV10-2 with TRBJ2-7; the match to TRBD1 covers 9 bases. Germline V gives CDR1 WSHSY, CDR2 SAAADI. The CDR3 totals 13 residues. Germline trimming cut 2 bases from V and 7 bases from J; bases unmatched to any gene: 3. The CDR3 DNA sequence: TGCGCCAGCAGTGAGAGGGGGACAGGGGAGCAGTACTTC. This codes for CASSERGTGEQYF.

The V gene is TRBV5-4, the J gene TRBJ2-3; TRBD2 agrees at 10 bases. Germline CDR1 is SGHNT and CDR2 is YYREEE (reference sequence). This CDR3 is built from 18 residues. V shed 4 bases and J 0 bases; nucleotides not matched to a gene: 11. DNA for the CDR3: TGTGCCAGCAGCCGGGCTAGCGGGGGTGTCTCTAGCACAGATACGCAGTATTTT. This encodes CASSRASGGVSSTDTQYF.

CDR3 region: CSVPNRLASVGNEQFF. The CDR3, as DNA: TGCAGCGTTCCGAACAGACTAGCGTCGGTTGGCAATGAGCAGTTCTTC. V is TRBV29-1 and J is TRBJ2-1; 8 bases match TRBD2. Germline CDR1 is SQVTM and CDR2 is ANQGSEA. The CDR3 is 16 amino acids. V was pared by 5 bases and J by 6 bases, with 15 bases of the junction left unmatched.

The V and J genes are TRBV30 and TRBJ1-2; D remains unclear. Deletions cut 0 bases from V and 2 bases from J, with 13 bases between. Germline V gives CDR1 GTSNPN, CDR2 SVGIG (reference sequence). The CDR3 runs to 15 residues. CDR3 amino acids: CAWSVLAGVNYGYTF. The CDR3 region has the DNA TGTGCCTGGAGTGTATTGGCCGGGGTAAACTATGGCTACACCTTC.